This T cell receptor beta chain was sequenced for a study of shared clonotypes between healthy human individuals. Authors' methods: Filtering differed for immunoSEQ, which gave only junction sequences without quality scores. Repertoires were generated with immunoSEQ multiplex PCR, while TCRdb's copy carries only in-frame clones and drops some. For V, J and clone size, that table is used; D and trimming come from the DNA. The sample has approximately 2.3 million clones; over 90% are singletons. Investigators divided CD4+ cells into CD45RA+ naive and CD45RA-negative memory subsets. Comments on this clone: The antigen is undetermined.

This CDR3 spans 15 amino acids. Germline loops: CDR1 SGHRS, CDR2 YFSETQ. V lost 5 bases, J lost 7 bases, and 21 bases lay in between. Study-wide points: Blood was the sole source, and tissue repertoires probably differ.

J is TRBJ2-5 and V is TRBV5-1, with D perhaps being TRBD1 or TRBD2 (5 bases each). This TCR was recovered from a man younger than 35 in good health. Some clones in this sample may be carry-over from other donors' samples. Sequenced: naive CD4+ T cells from PBMCs. The subset here: CD45RA+ positively selected. CDR3: CASRAQGTRGGTQYF. CDR3 nucleotides: TGCGCCAGCAGGGCGCAAGGCACGCGTGGGGGGACCCAGTACTTC.